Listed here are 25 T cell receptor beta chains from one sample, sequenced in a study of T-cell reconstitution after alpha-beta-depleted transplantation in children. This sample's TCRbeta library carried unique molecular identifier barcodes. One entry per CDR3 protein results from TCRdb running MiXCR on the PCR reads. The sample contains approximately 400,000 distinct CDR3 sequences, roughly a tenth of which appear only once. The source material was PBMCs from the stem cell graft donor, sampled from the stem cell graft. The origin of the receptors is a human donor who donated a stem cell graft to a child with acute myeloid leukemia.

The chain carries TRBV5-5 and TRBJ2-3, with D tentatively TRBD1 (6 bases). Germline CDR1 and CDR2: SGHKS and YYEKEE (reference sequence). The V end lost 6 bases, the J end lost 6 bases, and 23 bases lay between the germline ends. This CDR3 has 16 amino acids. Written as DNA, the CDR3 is TGTGCCAGCACACTCCTGCGAGACAGGAAGGAGGATACGCAGTATTTT. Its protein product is CASTLLRDRKEDTQYF.

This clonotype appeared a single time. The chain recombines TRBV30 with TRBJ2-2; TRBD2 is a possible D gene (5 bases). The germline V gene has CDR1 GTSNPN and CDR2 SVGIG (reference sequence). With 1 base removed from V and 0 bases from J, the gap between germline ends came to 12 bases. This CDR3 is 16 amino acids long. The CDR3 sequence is CAWSGGSQTNTGELFF. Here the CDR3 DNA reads TGTGCCTGGAGTGGAGGGAGCCAGACGAACACCGGGGAGCTGTTTTTT.

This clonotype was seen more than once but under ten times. CDR3 DNA: TGTGCCAGCTCACCAGACCTTCAAGAGACCCAGTACTTC. This sequence encodes CASSPDLQETQYF. The chain uses TRBV18 and TRBJ2-5; D unclear. This CDR3 has 13 amino acids. V was clipped by 2 bases and J by 2 bases, with 6 bases between them. Germline V gene sequence: CDR1 KGHSH, CDR2 LQKENI.

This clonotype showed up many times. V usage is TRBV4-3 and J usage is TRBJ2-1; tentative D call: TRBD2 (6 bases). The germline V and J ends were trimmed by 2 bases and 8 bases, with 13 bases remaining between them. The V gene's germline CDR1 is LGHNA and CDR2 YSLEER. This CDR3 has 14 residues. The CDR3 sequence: CASSQQGRSDEQFF. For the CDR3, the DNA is TGCGCCAGCAGCCAACAAGGGAGGTCTGATGAGCAGTTCTTC.

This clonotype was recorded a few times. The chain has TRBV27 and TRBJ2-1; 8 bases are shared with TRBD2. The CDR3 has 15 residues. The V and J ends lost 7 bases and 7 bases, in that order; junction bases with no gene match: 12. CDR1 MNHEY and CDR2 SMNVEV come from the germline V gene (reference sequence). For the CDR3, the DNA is TGTGCCAGCACCCTTATGGGGACTAGAATTAATGAGCAGTTCTTC. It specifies CASTLMGTRINEQFF.

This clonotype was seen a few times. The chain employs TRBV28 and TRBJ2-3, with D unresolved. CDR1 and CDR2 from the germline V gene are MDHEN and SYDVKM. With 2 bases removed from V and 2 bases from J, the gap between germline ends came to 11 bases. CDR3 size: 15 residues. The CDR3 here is CASSLPLAATDTQYF. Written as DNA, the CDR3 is TGTGCCAGCAGTTTACCCTTGGCGGCCACAGATACGCAGTATTTT.

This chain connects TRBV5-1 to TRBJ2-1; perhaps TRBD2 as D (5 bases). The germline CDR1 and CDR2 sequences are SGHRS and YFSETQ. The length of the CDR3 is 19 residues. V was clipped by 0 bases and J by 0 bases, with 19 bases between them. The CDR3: CASSLAPSPAYGSYNEQFF. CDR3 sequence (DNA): TGCGCCAGCAGCTTGGCCCCTAGCCCGGCTTACGGCTCCTACAATGAGCAGTTCTTC.

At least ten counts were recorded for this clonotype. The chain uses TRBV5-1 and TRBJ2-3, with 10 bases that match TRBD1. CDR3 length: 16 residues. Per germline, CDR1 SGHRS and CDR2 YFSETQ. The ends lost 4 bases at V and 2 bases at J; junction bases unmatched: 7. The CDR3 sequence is CASSTGQGDFTDTQYF. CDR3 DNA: TGCGCCAGCAGCACAGGACAGGGGGATTTCACAGATACGCAGTATTTT.

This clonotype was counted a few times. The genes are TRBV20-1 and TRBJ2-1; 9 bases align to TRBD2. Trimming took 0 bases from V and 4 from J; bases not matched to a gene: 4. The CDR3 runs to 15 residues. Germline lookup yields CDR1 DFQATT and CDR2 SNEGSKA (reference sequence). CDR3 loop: CSARDLREGYNEQFF. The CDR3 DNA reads TGCAGTGCTAGAGATCTGCGGGAGGGGTACAATGAGCAGTTCTTC.

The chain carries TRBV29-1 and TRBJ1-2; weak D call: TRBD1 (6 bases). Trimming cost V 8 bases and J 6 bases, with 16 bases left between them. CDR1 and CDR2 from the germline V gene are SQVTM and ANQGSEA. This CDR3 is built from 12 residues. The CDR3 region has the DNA TGCAGCTTCCGAGGGGGGGCGGATGGCTACACCTTC. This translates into CSFRGGADGYTF.

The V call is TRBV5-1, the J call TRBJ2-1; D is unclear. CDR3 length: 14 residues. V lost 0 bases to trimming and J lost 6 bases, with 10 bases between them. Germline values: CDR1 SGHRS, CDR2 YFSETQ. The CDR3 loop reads CASSLGSATNEQFF. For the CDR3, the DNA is TGCGCCAGCAGCTTGGGGTCGGCTACCAATGAGCAGTTCTTC.

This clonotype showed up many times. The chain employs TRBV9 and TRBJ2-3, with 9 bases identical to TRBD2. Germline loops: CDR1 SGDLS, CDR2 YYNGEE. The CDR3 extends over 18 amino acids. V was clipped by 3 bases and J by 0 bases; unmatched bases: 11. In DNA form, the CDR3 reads TGTGCCAGCAGCGCCCAGCCGTTTAGCGGGGGTAGCACAGATACGCAGTATTTT. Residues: CASSAQPFSGGSTDTQYF.

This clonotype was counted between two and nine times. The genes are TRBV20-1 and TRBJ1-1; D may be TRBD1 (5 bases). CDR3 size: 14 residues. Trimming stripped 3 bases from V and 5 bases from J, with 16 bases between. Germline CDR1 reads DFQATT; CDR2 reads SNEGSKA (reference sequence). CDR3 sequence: CSASFRGFGTEAFF. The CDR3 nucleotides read TGCAGTGCTAGCTTTCGGGGGTTTGGGACTGAAGCTTTCTTT.

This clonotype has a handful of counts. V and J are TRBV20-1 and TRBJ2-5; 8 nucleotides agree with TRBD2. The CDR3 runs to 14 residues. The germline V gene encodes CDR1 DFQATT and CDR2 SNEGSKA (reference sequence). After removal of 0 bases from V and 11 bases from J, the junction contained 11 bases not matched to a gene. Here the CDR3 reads CSARDSRSGSLQYF. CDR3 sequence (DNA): TGCAGTGCTAGAGATTCTCGCAGCGGGAGTTTGCAGTACTTC.

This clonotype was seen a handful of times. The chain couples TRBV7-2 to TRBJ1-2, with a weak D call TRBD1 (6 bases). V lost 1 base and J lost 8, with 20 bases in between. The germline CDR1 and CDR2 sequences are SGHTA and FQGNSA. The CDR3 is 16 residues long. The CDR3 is CASSLGVAGGAYGYTF. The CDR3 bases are TGTGCCAGCAGCTTAGGGGTGGCCGGGGGCGCTTACGGCTACACCTTC.

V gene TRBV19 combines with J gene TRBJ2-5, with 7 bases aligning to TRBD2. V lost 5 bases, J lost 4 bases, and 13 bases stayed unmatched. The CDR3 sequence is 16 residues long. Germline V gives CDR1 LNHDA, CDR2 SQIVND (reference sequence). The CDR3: CASSSSGRVGGETQYF. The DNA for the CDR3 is TGTGCCAGTAGTTCGTCAGGGAGGGTCGGCGGAGAGACCCAGTACTTC.

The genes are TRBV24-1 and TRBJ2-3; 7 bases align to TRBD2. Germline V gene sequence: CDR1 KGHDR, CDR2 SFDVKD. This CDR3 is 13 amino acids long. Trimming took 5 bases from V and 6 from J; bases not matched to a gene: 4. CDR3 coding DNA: TGTGCCACCAGTGCCTGGACTAGTGATACGCAGTATTTT. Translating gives CATSAWTSDTQYF.

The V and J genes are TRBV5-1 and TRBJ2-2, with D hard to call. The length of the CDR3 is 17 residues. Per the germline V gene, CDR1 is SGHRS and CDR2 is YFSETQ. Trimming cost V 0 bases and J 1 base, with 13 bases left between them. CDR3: CASSLATLTGNTGELFF. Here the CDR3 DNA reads TGCGCCAGCAGCTTGGCGACACTGACGGGGAACACCGGGGAGCTGTTTTTT.

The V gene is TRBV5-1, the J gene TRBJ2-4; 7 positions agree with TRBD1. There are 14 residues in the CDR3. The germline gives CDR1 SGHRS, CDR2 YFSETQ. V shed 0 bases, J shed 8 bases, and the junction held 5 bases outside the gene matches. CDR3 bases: TGCGCCAGCAGCTTGGTAGGGGGCGCGGACATTCAGTACTTC. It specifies CASSLVGGADIQYF.

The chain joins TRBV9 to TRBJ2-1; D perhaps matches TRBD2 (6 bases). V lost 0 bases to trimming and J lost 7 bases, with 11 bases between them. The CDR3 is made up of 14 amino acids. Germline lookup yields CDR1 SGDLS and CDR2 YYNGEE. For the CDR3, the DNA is TGTGCCAGCAGCGTAGCGGGAGAGTGGAATGAGCAGTTCTTC. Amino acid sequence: CASSVAGEWNEQFF.

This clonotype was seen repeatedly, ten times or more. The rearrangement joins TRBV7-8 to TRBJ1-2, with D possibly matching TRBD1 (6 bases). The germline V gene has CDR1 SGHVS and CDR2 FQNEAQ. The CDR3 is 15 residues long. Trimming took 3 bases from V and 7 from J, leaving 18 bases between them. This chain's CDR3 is CASSFLPRGEAGYTF. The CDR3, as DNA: TGTGCCAGCAGCTTCCTACCCAGGGGTGAGGCTGGCTACACCTTC.

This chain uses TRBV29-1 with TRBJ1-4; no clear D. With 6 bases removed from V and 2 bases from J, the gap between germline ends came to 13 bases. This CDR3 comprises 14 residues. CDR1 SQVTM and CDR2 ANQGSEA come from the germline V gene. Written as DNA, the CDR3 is TGCAGCGTCCGACCGCCAAGGACTAATGAAAAACTGTTTTTT. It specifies CSVRPPRTNEKLFF. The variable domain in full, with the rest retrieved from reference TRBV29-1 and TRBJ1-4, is SAVISQKPSRDICQRGTSLTIQCQVDSQVTMMFWYRQQPGQSLTLIATANQGSEATYESGFVIDKFPISRPNLTFSTLTVSNMSPEDSSIYLCSVRPPRTNEKLFFGSGTQLSVL.

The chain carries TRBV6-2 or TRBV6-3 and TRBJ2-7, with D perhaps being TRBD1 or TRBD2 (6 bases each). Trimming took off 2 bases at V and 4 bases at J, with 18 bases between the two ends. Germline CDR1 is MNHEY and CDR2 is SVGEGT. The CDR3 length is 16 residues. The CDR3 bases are TGTGCCAGCAGTTACCTCGGAGGGGGAGTAATTTACGAGCAGTACTTC. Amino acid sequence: CASSYLGGGVIYEQYF.

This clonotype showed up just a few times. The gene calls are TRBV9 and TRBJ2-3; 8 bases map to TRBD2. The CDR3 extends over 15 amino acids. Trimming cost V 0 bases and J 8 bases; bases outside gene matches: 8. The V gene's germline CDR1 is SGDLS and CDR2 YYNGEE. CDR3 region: CASSVGAAGAGTQYF. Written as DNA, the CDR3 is TGTGCCAGCAGCGTAGGAGCAGCGGGGGCTGGTACGCAGTATTTT.

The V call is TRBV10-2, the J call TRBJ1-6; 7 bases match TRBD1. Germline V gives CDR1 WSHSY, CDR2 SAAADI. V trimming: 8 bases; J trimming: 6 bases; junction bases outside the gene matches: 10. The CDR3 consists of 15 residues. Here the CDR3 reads CASREGARGNSPLHF. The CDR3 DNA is TGCGCCAGCCGAGAGGGGGCTCGCGGTAATTCACCCCTCCACTTT.